The clone carrying this T cell receptor beta chain was seen more than once but under ten times. Its target is unknown. Each cDNA molecule in the library carried unique molecular identifiers. TCRdb independently ran MiXCR on the reads; one entry per CDR3 protein. The sample holds around 120,000 distinct CDR3 sequences, around 9% seen once. The authors extracted total RNA from unfractionated whole blood. This specimen comes from a study of human T cells and chemical hapten exposure. Study background: Variability of per-sample TCR yields stemmed mainly from small differences in pooled library volume. Study results and caveats: No change in TCRs above 1 in 1000 frequency was produced by DPC sensitization.

The sequence was obtained from a human donor in good health. Some clones in this sample may be carry-over from other donors' samples. Sequenced input: whole blood.

The CDR3, as DNA: TGTGCCAGCAGTTATCCGACGGTCGGGTCCGCAAGGAGCGGTCCTTCCTACGAGCAGTACTTC. This codes for CASSYPTVGSARSGPSYEQYF. The gene calls are TRBV6-2 or TRBV6-3 and TRBJ2-7; weak D call: TRBD2 (5 bases). Germline V CDR1 and CDR2: MNHEY, SVGEGT. V was trimmed by 3 bases and J by 1 base, leaving 31 bases between them. The CDR3 is 21 residues long.